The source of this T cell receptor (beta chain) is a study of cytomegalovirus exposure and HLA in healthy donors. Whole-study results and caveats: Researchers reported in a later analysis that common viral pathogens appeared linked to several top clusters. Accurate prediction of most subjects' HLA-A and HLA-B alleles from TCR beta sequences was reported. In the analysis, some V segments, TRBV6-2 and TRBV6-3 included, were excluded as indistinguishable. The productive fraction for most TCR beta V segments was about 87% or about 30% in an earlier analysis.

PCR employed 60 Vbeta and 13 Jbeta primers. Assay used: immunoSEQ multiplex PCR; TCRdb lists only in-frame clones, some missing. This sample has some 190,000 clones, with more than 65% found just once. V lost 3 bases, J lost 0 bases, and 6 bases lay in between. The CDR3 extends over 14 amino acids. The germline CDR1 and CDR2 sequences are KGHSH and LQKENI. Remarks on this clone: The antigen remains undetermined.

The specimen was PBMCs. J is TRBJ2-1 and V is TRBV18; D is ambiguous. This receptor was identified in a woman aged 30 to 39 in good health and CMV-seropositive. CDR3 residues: CASSPAHSYNEQFF. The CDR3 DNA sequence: TGTGCCAGCTCACCGGCCCACTCCTACAATGAGCAGTTCTTC.